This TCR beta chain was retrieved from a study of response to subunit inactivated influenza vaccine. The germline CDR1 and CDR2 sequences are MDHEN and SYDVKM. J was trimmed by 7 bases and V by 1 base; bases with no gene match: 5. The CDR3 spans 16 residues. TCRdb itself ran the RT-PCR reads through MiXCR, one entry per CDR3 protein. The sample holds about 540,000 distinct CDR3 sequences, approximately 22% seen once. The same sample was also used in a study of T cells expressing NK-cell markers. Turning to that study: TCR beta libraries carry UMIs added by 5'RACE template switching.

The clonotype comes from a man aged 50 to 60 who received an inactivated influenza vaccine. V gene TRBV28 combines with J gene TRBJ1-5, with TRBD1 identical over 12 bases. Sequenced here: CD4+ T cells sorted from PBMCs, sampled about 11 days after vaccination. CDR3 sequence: CASSLYGTGGWQPQHF. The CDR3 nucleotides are TGTGCCAGCAGTTTATATGGGACAGGGGGCTGGCAGCCCCAGCATTTT.